A single sample is the source of the 5 T cell receptor beta chains below, sequenced in a study of T-cell reconstitution after alpha-beta-depleted transplantation in children. Unique molecular identifiers featured in how the TCRbeta library was prepared. TCRdb passed the PCR reads through MiXCR, listing each CDR3 protein once. This table has 500,000 to 600,000 distinct CDR3 sequences, 15% to 20% appearing once. This sample comprised PBMCs from the stem cell graft donor, obtained from the stem cell graft. These TCRs come from a human donor who donated a stem cell graft to a child with acute lymphoblastic leukemia.

This clonotype has more than one count but fewer than ten. The genes are TRBV5-1 and TRBJ2-3; 11 bases are a match to TRBD2. CDR3 length equals 16 residues. The V segment lost 0 bases and the J segment 4 bases; nucleotides outside the gene matches: 4. Germline V CDR1 and CDR2: SGHRS, YFSETQ. The DNA for the CDR3 is TGCGCCAGCAGCTTGGCCCGACTAGCGGGGCCAGATACGCAGTATTTT. It translates to CASSLARLAGPDTQYF. The full variable domain, with the rest looked up from reference TRBV5-1 and TRBJ2-3, is KAGVTQTPRYLIKTRGQQVTLSCSPISGHRSVSWYQQTPGQGLQFLFEYFSETQRNKGNFPGRFSGRQFSNSRSEMNVSTLELGDSALYLCASSLARLAGPDTQYFGPGTRLTVL.

The V and J genes are TRBV3-1 and TRBJ2-7; D could derive from TRBD1 or TRBD2 (5 bases each). CDR1 and CDR2 from the germline V gene are LGHDT and YNNKEL (reference sequence). The V gene lost 0 bases and the J gene lost 7 bases, with 13 bases spanning the gap. The CDR3 spans 14 residues. CDR3 region: CASSQDHGAGEQYF. DNA of the CDR3: TGTGCCAGCAGCCAAGATCACGGGGCGGGTGAGCAGTACTTC.

The chain uses TRBV30 and TRBJ2-2; a weak D match, TRBD1 (5 bases). This CDR3 is built from 14 residues. V was pared by 0 bases and J by 5 bases, with 10 bases between. Germline CDR1 reads GTSNPN; CDR2 reads SVGIG (reference sequence). Written as DNA, the CDR3 is TGTGCCTGGAGTGTAGGGGCCCAGACCGGGGAGCTGTTTTTT. Its protein product is CAWSVGAQTGELFF.

The chain couples TRBV20-1 to TRBJ2-5, with TRBD2 identical over 7 bases. CDR1 is DFQATT and CDR2 is SNEGSKA in the germline V gene (reference sequence). The CDR3 has 16 amino acids. The junction had 9 bases not matched to a gene; V was cut back by 0 bases and J by 2 bases. The CDR3 DNA sequence: TGCAGTGCTAGAGATAGGGCTAGCGGAAGTCAAGAGACCCAGTACTTC. Protein: CSARDRASGSQETQYF.

This clonotype has a handful of counts. The V gene is TRBV9, the J gene TRBJ2-7, with a weak D call TRBD1 (5 bases). Trimming left V 0 bases short and J 4 bases short, with 11 bases between. The CDR3 totals 14 residues. Germline CDR1 reads SGDLS; CDR2 reads YYNGEE. In DNA, the CDR3 is TGTGCCAGCAGCGTAGGCGACAGTGTATACGAGCAGTACTTC. Its protein is CASSVGDSVYEQYF. Looking up the rest from reference TRBV9 and TRBJ2-7 gives the full variable domain: DSGVTQTPKHLITATGQRVTLRCSPRSGDLSVYWYQQSLDQGLQFLIQYYNGEERAKGNILERFSAQQFPDLHSELNLSSLELGDSALYFCASSVGDSVYEQYFGPGTRLTVT.